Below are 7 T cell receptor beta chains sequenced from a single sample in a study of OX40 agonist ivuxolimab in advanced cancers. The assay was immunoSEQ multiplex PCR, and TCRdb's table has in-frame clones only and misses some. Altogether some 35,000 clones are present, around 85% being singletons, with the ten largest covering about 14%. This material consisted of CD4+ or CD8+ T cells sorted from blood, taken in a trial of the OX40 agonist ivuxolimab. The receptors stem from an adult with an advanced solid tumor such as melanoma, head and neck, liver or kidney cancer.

The DNA of the CDR3 is TGCGCCAGCAGGACAGGGGCAACTAATGAAAAACTGTTTTTT. The encoded protein is CASRTGATNEKLFF. V and J are TRBV10-2 and TRBJ1-4, with 8 nucleotides matching TRBD1. The CDR3 totals 14 residues. Germline-derived CDR1 and CDR2 are WSHSY and SAAADI. V lost 6 bases to trimming and J lost 0 bases; unmatched junction nucleotides: 0.

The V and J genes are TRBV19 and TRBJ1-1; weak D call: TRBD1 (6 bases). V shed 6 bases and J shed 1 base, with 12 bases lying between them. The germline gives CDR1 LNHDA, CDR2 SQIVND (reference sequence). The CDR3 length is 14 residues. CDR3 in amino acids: CASRSTGSNTEAFF. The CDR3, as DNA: TGTGCCAGTAGGAGTACAGGGTCGAACACTGAAGCTTTCTTT.

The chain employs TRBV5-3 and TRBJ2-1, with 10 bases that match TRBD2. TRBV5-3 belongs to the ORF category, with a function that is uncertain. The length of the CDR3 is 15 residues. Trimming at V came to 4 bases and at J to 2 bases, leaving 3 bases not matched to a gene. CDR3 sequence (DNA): TGTGCCAGAAGCGGGAGCGGGAGGGCCTACAATGAGCAGTTCTTC. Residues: CARSGSGRAYNEQFF.

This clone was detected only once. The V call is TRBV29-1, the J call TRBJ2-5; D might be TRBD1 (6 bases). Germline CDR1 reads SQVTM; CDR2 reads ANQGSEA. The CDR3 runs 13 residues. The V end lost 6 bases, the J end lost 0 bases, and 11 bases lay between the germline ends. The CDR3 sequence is CSVRGTDQETQYF. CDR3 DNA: TGCAGCGTGAGGGGGACGGACCAAGAGACCCAGTACTTC.

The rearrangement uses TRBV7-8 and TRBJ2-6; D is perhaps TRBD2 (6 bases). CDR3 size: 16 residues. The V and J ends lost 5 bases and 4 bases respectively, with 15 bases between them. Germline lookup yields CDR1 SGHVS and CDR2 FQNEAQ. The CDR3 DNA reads TGTGCCAGCAGCAGGGGACTCCATGAGGGGGCCAACGTCCTGACTTTC. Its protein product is CASSRGLHEGANVLTF.

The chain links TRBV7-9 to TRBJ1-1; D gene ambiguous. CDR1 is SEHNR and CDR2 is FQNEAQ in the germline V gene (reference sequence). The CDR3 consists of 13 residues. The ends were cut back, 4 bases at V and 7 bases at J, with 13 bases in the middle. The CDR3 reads CASSYQNAGEAFF. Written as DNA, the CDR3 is TGTGCCAGCAGCTACCAAAATGCGGGTGAAGCTTTCTTT.

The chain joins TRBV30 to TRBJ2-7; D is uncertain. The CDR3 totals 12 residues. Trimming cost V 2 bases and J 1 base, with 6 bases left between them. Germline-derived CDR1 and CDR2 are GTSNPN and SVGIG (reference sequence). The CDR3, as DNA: TGTGCCTGGAGTTTTGGGTCCTACGAGCAGTACTTC. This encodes CAWSFGSYEQYF.